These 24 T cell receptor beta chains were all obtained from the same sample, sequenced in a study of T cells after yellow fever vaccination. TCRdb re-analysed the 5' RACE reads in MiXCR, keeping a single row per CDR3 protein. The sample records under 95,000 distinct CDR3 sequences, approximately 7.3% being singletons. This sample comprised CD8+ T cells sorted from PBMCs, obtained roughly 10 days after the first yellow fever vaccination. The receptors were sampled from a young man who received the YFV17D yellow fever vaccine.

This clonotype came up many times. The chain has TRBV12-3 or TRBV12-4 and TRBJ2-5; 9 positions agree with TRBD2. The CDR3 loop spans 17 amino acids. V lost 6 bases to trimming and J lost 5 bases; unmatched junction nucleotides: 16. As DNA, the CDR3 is TGTGCCAGCAGCCAGCGGCAAACAGCGGGGGGTGGTGAGACCCAGTACTTC. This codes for CASSQRQTAGGGETQYF.

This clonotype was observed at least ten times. The CDR3 reads CASSELAGRTDTQYF. The CDR3 bases are TGTGCCAGCAGTGAACTAGCGGGGAGGACAGATACGCAGTATTTT. This chain connects TRBV6-4 to TRBJ2-3, with 10 nucleotides matching TRBD2. Germline CDR1 is MRHNA and CDR2 is SNTAGT. The CDR3 length is 15 residues. V shed 3 bases and J 3 bases; nucleotides not matched to a gene: 3.

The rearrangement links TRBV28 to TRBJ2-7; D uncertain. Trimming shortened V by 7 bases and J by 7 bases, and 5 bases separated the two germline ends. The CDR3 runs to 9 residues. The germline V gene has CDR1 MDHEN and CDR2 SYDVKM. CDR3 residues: CASTDEQYV. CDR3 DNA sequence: TGTGCCAGCACGGATGAGCAGTACGTC.

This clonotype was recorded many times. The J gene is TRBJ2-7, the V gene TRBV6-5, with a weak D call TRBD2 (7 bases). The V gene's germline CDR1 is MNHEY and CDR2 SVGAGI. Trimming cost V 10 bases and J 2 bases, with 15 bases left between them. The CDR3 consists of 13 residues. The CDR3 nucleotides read TGTGCCACCACGGAGGGGGGGGCCTACGAGCAGTACTTC. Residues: CATTEGGAYEQYF.

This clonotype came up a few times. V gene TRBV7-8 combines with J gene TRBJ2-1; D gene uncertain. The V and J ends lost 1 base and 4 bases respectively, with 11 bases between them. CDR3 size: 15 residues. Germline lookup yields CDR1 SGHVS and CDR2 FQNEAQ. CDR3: CASSLGSGRYNEQFF. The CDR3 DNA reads TGTGCCAGCAGCTTAGGGTCAGGACGTTACAATGAGCAGTTCTTC.

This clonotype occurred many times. This chain's CDR3 is CASSFAGPGEQYF. For the CDR3, the DNA is TGTGCCAGCAGTTTCGCGGGGCCTGGCGAGCAGTACTTC. J is TRBJ2-7 and V is TRBV12-3 or TRBV12-4; D may be TRBD2 (6 bases). The V and J ends lost 3 bases and 6 bases respectively, with 12 bases between them. This CDR3 has 13 residues.

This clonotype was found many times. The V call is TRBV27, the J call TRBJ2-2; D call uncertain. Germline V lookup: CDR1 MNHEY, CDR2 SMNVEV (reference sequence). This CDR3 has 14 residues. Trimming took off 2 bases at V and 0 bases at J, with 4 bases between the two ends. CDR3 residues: CASSLLANTGELFF. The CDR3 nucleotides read TGTGCCAGCAGTTTACTTGCGAACACCGGGGAGCTGTTTTTT.

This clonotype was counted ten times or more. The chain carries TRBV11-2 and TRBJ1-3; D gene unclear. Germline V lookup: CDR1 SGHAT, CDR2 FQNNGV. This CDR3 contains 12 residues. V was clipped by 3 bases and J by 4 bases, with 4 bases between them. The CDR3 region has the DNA TGTGCCAGCAGCTTCATCGGAAACACCATATATTTT. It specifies CASSFIGNTIYF.

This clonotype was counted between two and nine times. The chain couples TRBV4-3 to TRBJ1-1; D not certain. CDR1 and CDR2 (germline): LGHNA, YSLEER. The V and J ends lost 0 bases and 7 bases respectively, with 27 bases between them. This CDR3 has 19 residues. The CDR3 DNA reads TGCGCCAGCAGCCAAGATTGGACCGGGGAGACTAGCCGAAGTCTTGAAGCTTTCTTT. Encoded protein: CASSQDWTGETSRSLEAFF.

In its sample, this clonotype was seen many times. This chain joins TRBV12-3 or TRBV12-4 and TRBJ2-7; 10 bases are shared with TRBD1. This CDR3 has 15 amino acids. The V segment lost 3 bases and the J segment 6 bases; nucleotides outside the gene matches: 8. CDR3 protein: CASSLLGTGVPEQYF. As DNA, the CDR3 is TGTGCCAGCAGTTTGCTCGGGACAGGGGTCCCCGAGCAGTACTTC.

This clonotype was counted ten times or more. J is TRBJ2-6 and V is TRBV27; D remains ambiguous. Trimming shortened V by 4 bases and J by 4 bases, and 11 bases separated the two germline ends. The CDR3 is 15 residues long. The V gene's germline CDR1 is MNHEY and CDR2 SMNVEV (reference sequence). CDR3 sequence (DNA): TGTGCCAGCAGTTCCCCCCTGGTCGGGGCCAACGTCCTGACTTTC. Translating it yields CASSSPLVGANVLTF.

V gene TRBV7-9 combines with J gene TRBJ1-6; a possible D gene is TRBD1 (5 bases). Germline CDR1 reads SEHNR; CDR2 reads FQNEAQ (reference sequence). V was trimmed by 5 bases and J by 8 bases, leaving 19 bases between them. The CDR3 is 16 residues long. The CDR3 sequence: CASSPRAPQLDSPLHF. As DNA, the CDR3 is TGTGCCAGCAGCCCCAGGGCCCCTCAACTGGATTCACCCCTCCACTTT.

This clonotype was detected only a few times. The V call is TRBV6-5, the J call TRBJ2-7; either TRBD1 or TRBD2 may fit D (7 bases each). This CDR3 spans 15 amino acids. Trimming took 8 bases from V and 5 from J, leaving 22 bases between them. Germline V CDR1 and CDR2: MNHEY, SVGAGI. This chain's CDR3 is CASRTTPGGGNEQYF. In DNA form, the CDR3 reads TGTGCCAGCCGAACCACCCCAGGGGGAGGGAACGAGCAGTACTTC.

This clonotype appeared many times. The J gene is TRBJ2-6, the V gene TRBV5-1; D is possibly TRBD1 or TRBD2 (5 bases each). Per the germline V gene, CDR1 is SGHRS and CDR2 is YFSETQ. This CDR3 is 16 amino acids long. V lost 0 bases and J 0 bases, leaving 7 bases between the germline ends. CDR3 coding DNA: TGCGCCAGCAGCTTGGCCGGGACCTCTGGGGCCAACGTCCTGACTTTC. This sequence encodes CASSLAGTSGANVLTF.

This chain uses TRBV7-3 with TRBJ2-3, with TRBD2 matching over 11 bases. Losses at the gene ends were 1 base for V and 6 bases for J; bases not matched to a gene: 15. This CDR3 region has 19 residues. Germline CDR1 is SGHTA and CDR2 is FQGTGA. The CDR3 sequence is CASSLRSPGLAGGWDTQYF. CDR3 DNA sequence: TGTGCCAGCAGCTTAAGGTCCCCAGGGCTAGCGGGGGGCTGGGATACGCAGTATTTT.

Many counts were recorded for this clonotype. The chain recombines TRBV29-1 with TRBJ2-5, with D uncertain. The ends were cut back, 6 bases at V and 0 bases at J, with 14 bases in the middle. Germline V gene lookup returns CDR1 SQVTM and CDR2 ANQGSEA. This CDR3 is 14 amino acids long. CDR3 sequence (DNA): TGCAGCGTGCCGCCCCGACGTGACCAAGAGACCCAGTACTTC. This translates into CSVPPRRDQETQYF.

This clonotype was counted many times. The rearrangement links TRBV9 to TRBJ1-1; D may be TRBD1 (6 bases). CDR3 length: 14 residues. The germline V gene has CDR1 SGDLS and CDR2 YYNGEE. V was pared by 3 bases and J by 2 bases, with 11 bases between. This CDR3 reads CASSGQATNTEAFF. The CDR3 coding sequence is TGTGCCAGCAGCGGACAGGCGACTAACACTGAAGCTTTCTTT. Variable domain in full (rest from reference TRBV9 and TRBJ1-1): DSGVTQTPKHLITATGQRVTLRCSPRSGDLSVYWYQQSLDQGLQFLIQYYNGEERAKGNILERFSAQQFPDLHSELNLSSLELGDSALYFCASSGQATNTEAFFGQGTRLTVV.

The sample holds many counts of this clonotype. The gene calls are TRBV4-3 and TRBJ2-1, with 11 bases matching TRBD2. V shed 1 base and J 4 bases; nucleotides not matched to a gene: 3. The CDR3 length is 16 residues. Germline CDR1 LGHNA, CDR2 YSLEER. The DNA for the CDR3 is TGCGCCAGCAGCCAAGGGGTAGCGGGGGGGTACAATGAGCAGTTCTTC. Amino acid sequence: CASSQGVAGGYNEQFF.

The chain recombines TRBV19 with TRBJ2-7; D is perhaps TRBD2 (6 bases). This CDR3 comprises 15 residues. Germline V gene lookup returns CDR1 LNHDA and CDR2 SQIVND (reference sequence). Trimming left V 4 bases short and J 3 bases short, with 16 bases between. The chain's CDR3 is CASSTVPSGGYEQYF. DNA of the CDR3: TGTGCCAGTAGTACCGTCCCTTCCGGGGGCTACGAGCAGTACTTC.

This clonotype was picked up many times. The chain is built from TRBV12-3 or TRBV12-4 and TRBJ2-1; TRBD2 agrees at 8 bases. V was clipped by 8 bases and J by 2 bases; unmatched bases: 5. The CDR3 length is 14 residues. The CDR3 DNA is TGTGCCAGCGGTAGCGGGGTTCCCTACAATGAGCAGTTCTTC. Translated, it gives CASGSGVPYNEQFF.

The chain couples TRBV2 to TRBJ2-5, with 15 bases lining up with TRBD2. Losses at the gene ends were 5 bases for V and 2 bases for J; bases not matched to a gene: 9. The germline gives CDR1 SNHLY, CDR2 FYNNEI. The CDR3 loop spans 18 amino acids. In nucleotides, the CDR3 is TGTGCCAGCAGTTCCGCGGGACTAGCGGGGGGTCCTCAAGAGACCCAGTACTTC. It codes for CASSSAGLAGGPQETQYF.

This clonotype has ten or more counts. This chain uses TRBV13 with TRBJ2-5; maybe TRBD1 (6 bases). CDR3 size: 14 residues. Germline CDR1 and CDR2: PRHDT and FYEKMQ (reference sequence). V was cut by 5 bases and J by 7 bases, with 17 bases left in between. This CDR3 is CASSQYREIATQYF. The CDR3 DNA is TGTGCCAGCAGCCAGTACAGGGAAATTGCGACCCAGTACTTC.

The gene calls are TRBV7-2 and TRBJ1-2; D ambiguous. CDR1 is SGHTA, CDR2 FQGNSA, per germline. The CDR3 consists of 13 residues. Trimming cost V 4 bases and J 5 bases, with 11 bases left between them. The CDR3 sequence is CASSSSDLYGYTF. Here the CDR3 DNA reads TGTGCCAGCAGCTCCTCGGACTTGTATGGCTACACCTTC. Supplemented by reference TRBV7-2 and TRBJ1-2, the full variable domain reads GAGVSQSPSNKVTEKGKDVELRCDPISGHTALYWYRQSLGQGLEFLIYFQGNSAPDKSGLPSDRFSAERTGGSVSTLTIQRTQQEDSAVYLCASSSSDLYGYTFGSGTRLTVV.

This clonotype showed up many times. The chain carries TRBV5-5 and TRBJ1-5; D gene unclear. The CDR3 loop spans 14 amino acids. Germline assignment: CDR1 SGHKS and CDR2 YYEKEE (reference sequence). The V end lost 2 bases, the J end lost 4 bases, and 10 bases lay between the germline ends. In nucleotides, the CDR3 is TGTGCCAGCAGCTTTCTATCCTTTAATCAGCCCCAGCATTTT. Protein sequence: CASSFLSFNQPQHF.